This T cell receptor beta chain was documented in a study of T-cell reconstitution after alpha-beta-depleted transplantation in children (dated by TCRdb to the mid-2010s). Notes on the research overall: T-cell immune reconstitution after TCRalphabeta/CD19-depleted allogeneic hematopoietic cell transplantation in children was quantitatively tracked in the study by means of TCR repertoire profiling. The paper as a whole reports these results and caveats: In some patients, the high TCRbeta diversity seen at day 60 was put down to recipient T cells and intrathymic progenitors that had survived conditioning. The apparently early recovery of alphabetaT-cell counts about two months after transplant reportedly depended on only several hundred rapidly expanded clones that came from non-depleted graft cells. Hyperexpanded clone frequencies declined over subsequent months; after one year, T-cell counts and TCRbeta diversity were mostly attributed to newly produced T cells.

The library was generated by PCR. TCRdb shows the sequencer as Illumina HiSeq 2500. TCR library preparation used molecular barcoding, with unique molecular identifiers applied to normalize quantification of the TCRbeta repertoire. TCRdb trimmed public reads at Q25 via fastp, called clones via MiXCR and kept in-frame beta chains. Every entry covers one CDR3 protein and lists the most common genes and DNA from its rows. The sample table shows 500,000 or so distinct CDR3 sequences, and about an eighth are seen once. Approximately 14% of the sample is held by the ten biggest clonotypes. CDR1 and CDR2 are read off the germline V gene as MNHEY and SVGEGT. The CDR3 covers 14 residues, taking in both the cysteine and the valine. Only the CDR3 part of the read is kept: 42 bases, read in frame from the first base. A distance of 15 bases separates the germline ends of V and J, which lose 6 bases and 3 bases respectively.

The sample's treatment or condition label, decoded: allogeneic hematopoietic cell transplantation with graft depleted of TCRalphabeta T cells and CD19 B cells. Transplant recipients were children who received TCRalphabeta/CD19-depleted allogeneic hematopoietic cell grafts. This clonotype was detected only a few times. Its antigen is unknown. No qualities accompany the bases; no much larger clone lies one base away. The clonotype was recovered from a female patient aged 2 to 10 who had a stem cell transplant for aplastic anemia, so the T cells may come from the graft donor. The V gene is TRBV6-2 or TRBV6-3 and the J gene is TRBJ2-7; TRBD2 is a weak D gene call, 6 bases matching. The sequencing used PBMCs, mostly from graft donor cells, collected 180 days after TCRalphabeta/CD19-depleted stem cell transplant. The nucleotide sequence is given as TGTGCCAGCAGGGCGGGACTTCACCTCTACGAGCAGTACGTC. This encodes CASRAGLHLYEQYV.